The 26 T cell receptor beta chains below all came from one sample that was sequenced in a study of cytomegalovirus exposure and HLA in healthy donors. The study ran its PCR with 60 Vbeta and 13 Jbeta primers. Assay: immunoSEQ multiplex PCR; the TCRdb copy retains only in-frame clones and omits some. This table has about 190,000 clones, about 90% appearing once. Sequenced material: PBMCs. These receptors were collected from a boy aged 2 to 9 in good health and CMV-seronegative.

This clone showed up just once. The chain joins TRBV4-1 to TRBJ2-5, with D possibly TRBD1 on 5 matching bases. Germline values: CDR1 MGHRA, CDR2 YSYEKL. This CDR3 comprises 15 residues. Trimming stripped 3 bases from V and 3 bases from J, with 14 bases between. The CDR3 sequence is CASSHPPPGKETQYF. DNA of the CDR3: TGCGCCAGCAGCCACCCCCCCCCAGGGAAAGAGACCCAGTACTTC.

V is TRBV11-3 and J is TRBJ2-5; 8 bases agree with TRBD1. Per the germline V gene, CDR1 is SGHNT and CDR2 is YENEEA. J was trimmed by 5 bases and V by 5 bases; bases with no gene match: 7. This CDR3 has 14 amino acids. The DNA for the CDR3 is TGTGCCAGCAGCCGTGGACAGGGTTATGAGACCCAGTACTTC. Residues: CASSRGQGYETQYF.

This chain uses TRBV10-2 with TRBJ2-5; the D gene is possibly TRBD2 (5 bases). There are 13 residues in the CDR3. CDR1 is WSHSY, CDR2 SAAADI, per germline. V gave up 0 bases and J gave up 5 bases, with 7 bases separating them. CDR3 DNA sequence: TGCGCCAGCAGTGAGTCGAAGCGGGAGACCCAGTACTTC. Translation: CASSESKRETQYF.

V gene TRBV29-1 combines with J gene TRBJ2-1; D call uncertain. CDR3 length: 13 residues. CDR1 is SQVTM and CDR2 is ANQGSEA in the germline V gene. With 8 bases removed from V and 4 bases from J, the gap between germline ends came to 15 bases. The CDR3 DNA is TGCAGCTTTAATTGGGCCCGATACAATGAGCAGTTCTTC. Protein product: CSFNWARYNEQFF.

This chain uses TRBV6-5 with TRBJ2-1; 9 bases map to TRBD1. Germline V gene lookup returns CDR1 MNHEY and CDR2 SVGAGI. After removal of 7 bases from V and 2 bases from J, the junction contained 6 bases not matched to a gene. This CDR3 region has 15 residues. The CDR3 bases are TGTGCCAGCATCTCGGGACAGGGTCCCTACAATGAGCAGTTCTTC. Amino acids: CASISGQGPYNEQFF.

This chain uses TRBV27 with TRBJ1-2, with a tentative D call TRBD1 (5 bases). CDR1 and CDR2 (germline): MNHEY, SMNVEV (reference sequence). Trimming shortened V by 3 bases and J by 1 base, and 9 bases separated the two germline ends. The CDR3 extends over 14 amino acids. Here the CDR3 DNA reads TGTGCCAGCAGTTTGACGGGGGTTAACTATGGCTACACCTTC. The encoded protein is CASSLTGVNYGYTF.

This clone has just one count. The chain recombines TRBV7-9 with TRBJ2-2; 13 nucleotides match TRBD2. Losses at the gene ends were 1 base for V and 0 bases for J; bases not matched to a gene: 5. Germline loops: CDR1 SEHNR, CDR2 FQNEAQ (reference sequence). The CDR3 is 19 amino acids. The CDR3 DNA reads as TGTGCCAGCAGCTTAGTTAGACTAGCGGGGGGCACGAACACCGGGGAGCTGTTTTTT. Its translation: CASSLVRLAGGTNTGELFF.

The table lists this clone with a count of one. The V and J genes are TRBV19 and TRBJ2-2, with TRBD2 matching over 7 bases. Germline-derived CDR1 and CDR2 are LNHDA and SQIVND (reference sequence). CDR3 length equals 16 residues. Germline trimming cut 3 bases from V and 4 bases from J; bases unmatched to any gene: 8. CDR3 sequence (DNA): TGTGCCAGTAGTATCCCTAGCGGAACGGGCACCGGGGAGCTGTTTTTT. This sequence encodes CASSIPSGTGTGELFF.

The gene calls are TRBV6-6 and TRBJ1-1; a possible D gene is TRBD1 (5 bases). There are 13 residues in the CDR3. V was pared by 6 bases and J by 1 base, with 9 bases between. CDR1 MNHNY and CDR2 SVGAGI come from the germline V gene (reference sequence). The DNA of the CDR3 is TGTGCCAGCAGGCGGGGGAAGAACACTGAAGCTTTCTTT. Translation: CASRRGKNTEAFF.

The rearrangement links TRBV15 to TRBJ2-1, with D possibly being TRBD2 (5 bases). The CDR3 runs 16 residues. The V gene's germline CDR1 is LNHNV and CDR2 YYDKDF (reference sequence). V shed 0 bases and J shed 2 bases, with 11 bases lying between them. CDR3 in DNA: TGTGCCACCAGCAGAGATCGGGGTAGTCCCTACAATGAGCAGTTCTTC. Translated, it gives CATSRDRGSPYNEQFF.

Note on this clone: No DNA is shown, since the ends of the CDR3 on it are uncertain; the CDR3 is the one TCRdb lists. The CDR3 is CASSFGGGAATF. The chain joins TRBV28 to TRBJ1-2; TRBD1, as called in the table, went unchecked against the DNA. Ends included, the CDR3 has 12 residues. CDR1 is MDHEN, CDR2 SYDVKM, per germline.

The chain joins TRBV19 to TRBJ2-1; 13 bases are shared with TRBD2. CDR3 length: 19 residues. After removal of 7 bases from V and 6 bases from J, the junction contained 18 bases not matched to a gene. CDR1 is LNHDA and CDR2 is SQIVND in the germline V gene (reference sequence). CDR3 sequence: CASTTRGLAGDSVFNEQFF. DNA for the CDR3: TGTGCCAGTACCACGAGAGGACTAGCGGGGGATAGCGTATTCAATGAGCAGTTCTTC.

The genes are TRBV7-2 and TRBJ1-2; 11 positions agree with TRBD1. Looked up from germline, CDR1 is SGHTA and CDR2 is FQGNSA. Germline trimming cut 5 bases from V and 8 bases from J; bases unmatched to any gene: 7. The CDR3 spans 14 residues. The CDR3 spells CASSPGQGAEGYTF. CDR3 bases: TGTGCCAGCAGCCCCGGACAGGGGGCGGAAGGCTACACCTTC.

The chain uses TRBV9 and TRBJ2-5, with 10 positions matching TRBD2. Losses at the gene ends were 3 bases for V and 5 bases for J; bases not matched to a gene: 13. This CDR3 has 17 residues. Per the germline V gene, CDR1 is SGDLS and CDR2 is YYNGEE. This CDR3 is CASSANPLGSGGETQYF. CDR3 DNA: TGTGCCAGCAGCGCAAACCCCCTGGGTAGCGGGGGGGAGACCCAGTACTTC. Drawing the rest from reference TRBV9 and TRBJ2-5, the complete variable domain is DSGVTQTPKHLITATGQRVTLRCSPRSGDLSVYWYQQSLDQGLQFLIQYYNGEERAKGNILERFSAQQFPDLHSELNLSSLELGDSALYFCASSANPLGSGGETQYFGPGTRLLVL.

This rearrangement joins TRBV29-1 to TRBJ2-1; 9 bases match TRBD2. CDR3 length: 15 amino acids. The V and J ends lost 6 bases and 9 bases, in that order; junction bases with no gene match: 15. Germline V lookup: CDR1 SQVTM, CDR2 ANQGSEA. This chain's CDR3 is CSVKAPGLALGEQFF. For the CDR3, the DNA is TGCAGCGTCAAGGCACCGGGACTAGCCCTAGGTGAGCAGTTCTTC.

The chain joins TRBV30 to TRBJ2-7; the D gene is possibly TRBD1 (5 bases). V shed 3 bases and J shed 5 bases, with 20 bases lying between them. This CDR3 region has 15 residues. Germline V gene lookup returns CDR1 GTSNPN and CDR2 SVGIG (reference sequence). CDR3 region: CAWRLVGVGQNEQYF. The CDR3 coding sequence is TGTGCCTGGAGGTTGGTCGGAGTGGGGCAGAACGAGCAGTACTTC.

V and J are TRBV5-1 and TRBJ1-1, with 7 bases aligning to TRBD1. The CDR3 covers 17 residues. The V gene's germline CDR1 is SGHRS and CDR2 YFSETQ. The trim removed 1 base at V and 0 bases at J, leaving 9 bases unmatched. Written as DNA, the CDR3 is TGCGCCAGCAGCTTGAGGCCCACAGGGGACATGAACACTGAAGCTTTCTTT. As protein: CASSLRPTGDMNTEAFF. Looking up the rest from reference TRBV5-1 and TRBJ1-1 gives the full variable domain: KAGVTQTPRYLIKTRGQQVTLSCSPISGHRSVSWYQQTPGQGLQFLFEYFSETQRNKGNFPGRFSGRQFSNSRSEMNVSTLELGDSALYLCASSLRPTGDMNTEAFFGQGTRLTVV.

Remarks on this clone: One junction end does not reproduce the germline sequence, and a read error may be involved. This rearrangement joins TRBV4-2 to TRBJ1-6; D might be TRBD1 (6 bases). Germline CDR1 is LGHNA and CDR2 is YNFKEQ. This CDR3 has 20 residues. The CDR3 sequence: CASSQVGPRQVHSFNSPLHF. The CDR3 coding sequence is TGTGCCAGCAGCCAAGTTGGACCAAGACAGGTCCATTCCTTTAATTCACCCCTCCACTTT.

The rearrangement links TRBV7-9 to TRBJ2-5; 7 bases are a match to TRBD1. This CDR3 spans 14 amino acids. Trimming at V came to 5 bases and at J to 5 bases, leaving 8 bases not matched to a gene. The germline CDR1 and CDR2 sequences are SEHNR and FQNEAQ (reference sequence). In DNA form, the CDR3 reads TGTGCCAGCAGCACCCAGACAGGGACGGAGACCCAGTACTTC. Amino acids: CASSTQTGTETQYF.

The chain links TRBV11-1 to TRBJ2-1; possible D gene TRBD2, 6 bases. This CDR3 region has 13 residues. The ends were cut back, 0 bases at V and 10 bases at J, with 10 bases in the middle. The germline gives CDR1 SGHAT, CDR2 FQDESV (reference sequence). Written as DNA, the CDR3 is TGTGCCAGCAGCTTAGCGGGGGGTCGGGAGCAGTTCTTC. Translated: CASSLAGGREQFF.

This chain uses TRBV5-6 with TRBJ2-7; D is ambiguous. V dropped 0 bases and J dropped 6 bases, with 10 bases sitting between them. This CDR3 is 13 amino acids long. CDR1 SGHDT and CDR2 YYEEEE come from the germline V gene. CDR3: CASSLVVSGEQYF. The CDR3 DNA reads TGTGCCAGCAGCTTGGTCGTCTCCGGCGAGCAGTACTTC.

This sequence joins TRBV30 and TRBJ1-2, with D possibly matching TRBD1 (5 bases). The CDR3 is 14 residues long. Germline V gene data show CDR1 as GTSNPN and CDR2 as SVGIG (reference sequence). V was trimmed by 8 bases and J by 0 bases, leaving 16 bases between them. CDR3 coding DNA: TGTGCCGGAGGGACGGTGCCGACTAACTATGGCTACACCTTC. Amino acids: CAGGTVPTNYGYTF.

This clone was seen a single time. The rearrangement uses TRBV5-6 and TRBJ2-3; 12 positions match TRBD2. The CDR3 length is 17 residues. CDR1 SGHDT and CDR2 YYEEEE come from the germline V gene. Unmatched junction bases numbered 6, after V lost 0 bases and J lost 4 bases. CDR3 amino acids: CASSLVPSGGASDTQYF. In DNA form, the CDR3 reads TGTGCCAGCAGCTTGGTTCCTAGCGGGGGGGCCTCAGATACGCAGTATTTT.

This rearrangement joins TRBV11-2 to TRBJ1-1, with D possibly being TRBD1 (5 bases). CDR3 length: 15 residues. Germline CDR1 and CDR2: SGHAT and FQNNGV. Between the trimmed V and J ends, which lost 5 bases and 4 bases, there was a span of 17 bases. CDR3 loop: CASSPLRGGSTEAFF. As DNA, the CDR3 is TGTGCCAGCAGCCCCCTTCGGGGCGGGAGCACTGAAGCTTTCTTT.

V gene TRBV28 combines with J gene TRBJ2-7; TRBD1 agrees at 9 bases. Trimming took 7 bases from V and 0 from J; bases not matched to a gene: 4. Germline CDR1 reads MDHEN; CDR2 reads SYDVKM. This CDR3 has 14 amino acids. CDR3 DNA sequence: TGTGCCAGCATCGGGACAGGGAGCTCCTACGAGCAGTACTTC. Its protein is CASIGTGSSYEQYF.

The V and J genes are TRBV15 and TRBJ2-3, with D possibly TRBD2 on 6 matching bases. The germline V gene encodes CDR1 LNHNV and CDR2 YYDKDF (reference sequence). The CDR3 runs 13 residues. Between the trimmed V and J ends, which lost 7 bases and 2 bases, there was a span of 10 bases. In DNA form, the CDR3 reads TGTGCCACCAACCCGGGGGTCACAGATACGCAGTATTTT. As protein: CATNPGVTDTQYF.